One and the same sample provided the 27 T cell receptor beta chains below, sequenced in a study of low-dose radiotherapy and immunotherapy resistance in tumors. First-strand cDNA relied on TRAV- and TRBV-specific primers spanning alpha and beta chains. PCR amplification of the TCRs was performed with Phusion for 20 PCR cycles, and it relied on a constant-region primer together with a V-primer adapter. A single record per CDR3 protein comes from TCRdb applying MiXCR to the reads. The sample includes tens of thousands of distinct CDR3 sequences, about a sixth of them seen just once. Noted time point: before trial treatment. The specimen comprised PBMCs, sampled before treatment. These receptors were obtained from a male donor with prostate cancer.

This clonotype was counted between two and nine times. V is TRBV19 and J is TRBJ1-5; D remains ambiguous. V was trimmed by 3 bases and J by 0 bases, leaving 12 bases between them. The CDR3 has 16 amino acids. Per germline, CDR1 LNHDA and CDR2 SQIVND (reference sequence). The CDR3 nucleotides are TGTGCCAGTAGTATGGGCCGAAGAAATAGCAATCAGCCCCAGCATTTT. Amino acid sequence: CASSMGRRNSNQPQHF.

This chain connects TRBV11-2 to TRBJ1-1, with D possibly TRBD1 on 5 matching bases. V was cut by 8 bases and J by 1 base, with 14 bases left in between. CDR3 length: 14 residues. Germline CDR1 SGHAT, CDR2 FQNNGV. CDR3 in DNA: TGTGCCAGCTTCTTTGGGGCTACGAACACTGAAGCTTTCTTT. Its protein is CASFFGATNTEAFF. Variable domain in full (rest from reference TRBV11-2 and TRBJ1-1): EAGVAQSPRYKIIEKRQSVAFWCNPISGHATLYWYQQILGQGPKLLIQFQNNGVVDDSQLPKDRFSAERLKGVDSTLKIQPAKLEDSAVYLCASFFGATNTEAFFGQGTRLTVV.

The sample holds many counts of this clonotype. The chain links TRBV18 to TRBJ2-1; D possibly corresponds to TRBD2 (7 bases). Germline V lookup: CDR1 KGHSH, CDR2 LQKENI. V gave up 0 bases and J gave up 8 bases, with 23 bases separating them. CDR3 length equals 18 residues. CDR3 sequence reads: CASSPPMGGGFSGHEQFF. In DNA form, the CDR3 reads TGTGCCAGCTCACCACCTATGGGCGGGGGCTTTTCGGGCCATGAGCAGTTCTTC.

This clonotype was found many times. CDR3 nucleotides: TGCGCCAGCAGCCCGGGAGGGTCTTCCTATGGCTACACCTTC. Protein sequence: CASSPGGSSYGYTF. This chain joins TRBV5-1 and TRBJ1-2; D gene uncertain. V was clipped by 4 bases and J by 4 bases, with 14 bases between them. There are 14 residues in the CDR3. From germline, CDR1 is SGHRS and CDR2 YFSETQ.

This clonotype was counted between two and nine times. This clone may be a read error of a much larger clone one base away. The J gene is TRBJ1-5, the V gene TRBV12-5; unclear D gene. The CDR3 is made up of 12 amino acids. The V and J ends lost 9 bases and 2 bases respectively, with 8 bases between them. Germline V gene lookup returns CDR1 LGHNT and CDR2 FRNRAP. CDR3 nucleotides: TGTGCTAGGGGTACAGGCAATCAGCCCCAGCATTTT. Amino acid sequence: CARGTGNQPQHF.

This clonotype was found many times. The gene calls are TRBV29-1 and TRBJ2-1, with D tentatively TRBD1 (5 bases). Per the germline V gene, CDR1 is SQVTM and CDR2 is ANQGSEA. V lost 7 bases and J lost 8, with 12 bases in between. This CDR3 contains 11 residues. CDR3 DNA: TGCAGCGCCCCGAAGGGGCATGAGCAGTTCTTC. Protein sequence: CSAPKGHEQFF.

This clonotype was observed at least ten times. The chain links TRBV14 to TRBJ2-7, with D unclear. CDR3 length equals 14 residues. V gave up 4 bases and J gave up 1 base, with 11 bases separating them. Germline CDR1 and CDR2: SGHDN and FVKESK. The CDR3 bases are TGTGCCAGCAGCCGAGGATGGTCATCCTACGAGCAGTACTTC. Translating gives CASSRGWSSYEQYF. Complete variable domain (other parts from reference TRBV14 and TRBJ2-7): EAGVTQFPSHSVIEKGQTVTLRCDPISGHDNLYWYRRVMGKEIKFLLHFVKESKQDESGMPNNRFLAERTGGTYSTLKVQPAELEDSGVYFCASSRGWSSYEQYFGPGTRLTVT.

This clonotype was counted between two and nine times. CDR3 in DNA: TGCGCCAGCAGCTTGATCGGACTAGCGGGGGGAAAAGAGACCCAGTACTTC. Protein product: CASSLIGLAGGKETQYF. The J gene is TRBJ2-5, the V gene TRBV5-1; 14 bases match TRBD2. CDR3 size: 17 residues. Germline CDR1 reads SGHRS; CDR2 reads YFSETQ. V dropped 1 base and J dropped 3; count of bases not matched to a gene: 5.

Comments on this clonotype: This sequence is one base from a far larger clone and is likely a read error. The rearrangement links TRBV2 to TRBJ1-3; tentative D call: TRBD1 (6 bases). The CDR3 consists of 12 residues. Germline-derived CDR1 and CDR2 are SNHLY and FYNNEI. V lost 10 bases, J lost 6 bases, and 13 bases lay in between. The CDR3 bases are TGTGCCAACAGCTCGGGGGCAAACACCATATATTTT. This gives the protein CANSSGANTIYF.

As regards this clonotype: This may stem from a read error, because a much larger clone lies one nucleotide away. This chain joins TRBV7-9 and TRBJ2-2; maybe TRBD2 (6 bases). V lost 1 base to trimming and J lost 0 bases, with 9 bases between them. Germline CDR1 reads SEHNR; CDR2 reads FQNEAQ (reference sequence). The CDR3 has 16 residues. This CDR3 reads CASSLDTGANTGELFF. For the CDR3, the DNA is TGTGCCAGCAGCTTAGATACGGGGGCGAACACCGGGGAGCTGTTTTTT.

Regarding this clonotype: The junction shows a germline mismatch at one end, possibly a read error. This chain links TRBV7-9 with TRBJ1-5; TRBD1 might be the D (5 bases). The CDR3 is made up of 17 amino acids. Germline V gene sequence: CDR1 SEHNR, CDR2 FQNEAQ (reference sequence). CDR3 sequence: CASSKGAGMGSNKPQHF. CDR3 nucleotide sequence: TGTGCCAGCAGCAAAGGGGCCGGGATGGGTAGCAATAAGCCCCAGCATTTT.

This clonotype was counted ten times or more. V gene TRBV29-1 combines with J gene TRBJ1-2; D perhaps matches TRBD1 (6 bases). CDR3 length equals 14 residues. V shed 0 bases and J shed 7 bases, with 15 bases lying between them. CDR1 is SQVTM, CDR2 ANQGSEA, per germline. CDR3 sequence reads: CSVEDPLRGIGYTF. CDR3 nucleotide sequence: TGCAGCGTTGAAGACCCCCTCAGGGGAATTGGCTACACCTTC.

This clonotype was counted at least ten times. V usage is TRBV18 and J usage is TRBJ1-1, with unresolved D. V gave up 3 bases and J gave up 0 bases, with 11 bases separating them. Per the germline V gene, CDR1 is KGHSH and CDR2 is LQKENI. The CDR3 loop spans 15 amino acids. The CDR3 nucleotides read TGTGCCAGCTCACCGGAGTTGGCCATGAACACTGAAGCTTTCTTT. Amino acids: CASSPELAMNTEAFF.

In this sample, this clonotype turned up many times. This rearrangement joins TRBV12-3 or TRBV12-4 to TRBJ1-2; D unclear. Trimming pared 6 bases from V and 8 bases from J, leaving 19 bases between. The CDR3 spans 14 residues. CDR3 DNA: TGTGCCAGCAGCTCCTCCGGCCGCGGAAAGGGCTACACCTTC. It translates to CASSSSGRGKGYTF.

This clonotype was observed at least ten times. The chain uses TRBV15 and TRBJ2-3; TRBD2 matches 8 bases. The trim removed 5 bases at V and 1 base at J, leaving 11 bases unmatched. Germline CDR1 reads LNHNV; CDR2 reads YYDKDF (reference sequence). The CDR3 totals 17 residues. The CDR3 DNA reads as TGTGCCACCAGCCGACCCTTCGGACTAGCCCGCACAGATACGCAGTATTTT. This gives the protein CATSRPFGLARTDTQYF.

At least ten counts were recorded for this clonotype. The rearrangement uses TRBV19 and TRBJ1-5; 7 bases line up with TRBD1. CDR1 and CDR2 (germline): LNHDA, SQIVND (reference sequence). The V segment lost 5 bases and the J segment 2 bases; nucleotides outside the gene matches: 3. The CDR3 has 14 residues. The CDR3 loop reads CASSQDRGNQPQHF. Written as DNA, the CDR3 is TGTGCCAGTAGTCAAGACAGGGGCAATCAGCCCCAGCATTTT.

This clonotype was seen repeatedly, ten times or more. The chain is built from TRBV3-1 and TRBJ2-3; TRBD2 aligns across 10 bases. Germline V gene sequence: CDR1 LGHDT, CDR2 YNNKEL (reference sequence). The V gene end was trimmed by 7 bases and the J gene end by 2 bases; junction bases not matched to a gene: 9. The CDR3 is 16 amino acids. Here the CDR3 DNA reads TGTGCCAGCACCGAGTCGACTAGCGGGTTCACAGATACGCAGTATTTT. Translated: CASTESTSGFTDTQYF.

The chain combines TRBV28 with TRBJ2-3; D not certain. The germline V gene has CDR1 MDHEN and CDR2 SYDVKM. Trimming cost V 5 bases and J 6 bases, with 15 bases left between them. CDR3 length: 14 residues. The DNA of the CDR3 is TGTGCCAGCAGTGCCCCCCCCACCTCCGATACGCAGTATTTT. This sequence encodes CASSAPPTSDTQYF.

Ten or more counts support this clonotype. The chain has TRBV11-1 and TRBJ1-6; D unclear. Germline assignment: CDR1 SGHAT and CDR2 FQDESV (reference sequence). The CDR3 has 15 residues. Trimming took off 3 bases at V and 3 bases at J, with 9 bases between the two ends. The CDR3 region has the DNA TGTGCCAGCAGCTTCAATCGGATCTATAATTCACCCCTCCACTTT. Amino acids: CASSFNRIYNSPLHF.

This clonotype came up many times. J is TRBJ2-2 and V is TRBV19; tentatively, D is TRBD1 (5 bases). Trimming left V 1 base short and J 6 bases short, with 9 bases between. The CDR3 sequence is 14 residues long. Per the germline V gene, CDR1 is LNHDA and CDR2 is SQIVND (reference sequence). The CDR3 spells CASSIGGLAGELFF. The CDR3 nucleotides read TGTGCCAGTAGTATAGGGGGCCTCGCCGGGGAGCTGTTTTTT.

The V gene is TRBV4-1, the J gene TRBJ2-1, with D perhaps matching TRBD2 (7 bases). Trimming cost V 0 bases and J 10 bases, with 22 bases left between them. CDR1 MGHRA and CDR2 YSYEKL come from the germline V gene. This CDR3 contains 17 residues. This chain's CDR3 is CASSQEVGGPRGGEQFF. CDR3 nucleotides: TGCGCCAGCAGCCAAGAGGTGGGGGGGCCACGTGGGGGAGAGCAGTTCTTC.

This clonotype was seen at least ten times. J is TRBJ1-2 and V is TRBV5-1; D perhaps matches TRBD1 (6 bases). Germline V lookup: CDR1 SGHRS, CDR2 YFSETQ. There are 13 residues in the CDR3. The V gene lost 4 bases and the J gene lost 4 bases, with 11 bases spanning the gap. The CDR3 DNA reads as TGCGCCAGCAGCCTCGGGACAATCTATGGCTACACCTTC. Translating gives CASSLGTIYGYTF.

V gene TRBV7-8 combines with J gene TRBJ1-5; possible D gene TRBD1, 5 bases. There are 18 residues in the CDR3. Germline CDR1 SGHVS, CDR2 FQNEAQ. With 0 bases removed from V and 3 bases from J, the gap between germline ends came to 18 bases. CDR3 sequence reads: CASSLANGQRGTNQPQHF. The CDR3 bases are TGTGCCAGCAGCTTAGCGAACGGACAAAGAGGGACCAATCAGCCCCAGCATTTT.

Many counts were recorded for this clonotype. V and J are TRBV30 and TRBJ2-7, with D perhaps TRBD1 (6 bases). Germline CDR1 is GTSNPN and CDR2 is SVGIG (reference sequence). V was cut by 6 bases and J by 4 bases, with 19 bases left in between. CDR3 length: 14 residues. CDR3 sequence reads: CACMPGTSKYEQYF. CDR3 bases: TGTGCCTGCATGCCCGGGACAAGCAAATACGAGCAGTACTTC.

This clonotype was observed at least ten times. This rearrangement joins TRBV29-1 to TRBJ2-7, with D perhaps assigned TRBD1 or TRBD2 (5 bases each). Germline assignment: CDR1 SQVTM and CDR2 ANQGSEA. The CDR3 is made up of 14 amino acids. Trimming cost V 1 base and J 0 bases, with 10 bases left between them. This chain's CDR3 is CSVEGGTRSYEQYF. CDR3 nucleotides: TGCAGCGTTGAAGGGGGGACCCGCTCCTACGAGCAGTACTTC.

In this sample, this clonotype turned up many times. The chain employs TRBV10-3 and TRBJ2-7; either TRBD1 or TRBD2 may supply D (5 bases each). The germline V and J ends were trimmed by 3 bases and 0 bases, with 12 bases remaining between them. The CDR3 spans 15 residues. Germline V lookup: CDR1 ENHRY, CDR2 SYGVKD. CDR3 nucleotide sequence: TGTGCCATCAGTGACCCCGGGACGCACTCCTACGAGCAGTACTTC. Protein: CAISDPGTHSYEQYF.

There are many counts of this clonotype. The chain joins TRBV20-1 to TRBJ2-5, with D perhaps assigned TRBD1 or TRBD2 (5 bases each). This CDR3 region has 13 residues. The V gene's germline CDR1 is DFQATT and CDR2 SNEGSKA (reference sequence). Trimming shortened V by 6 bases and J by 6 bases, and 17 bases separated the two germline ends. CDR3 nucleotides: TGCAGTGCCAGCGGTACAGGCGGAAAGACCCAGTACTTC. It codes for CSASGTGGKTQYF.